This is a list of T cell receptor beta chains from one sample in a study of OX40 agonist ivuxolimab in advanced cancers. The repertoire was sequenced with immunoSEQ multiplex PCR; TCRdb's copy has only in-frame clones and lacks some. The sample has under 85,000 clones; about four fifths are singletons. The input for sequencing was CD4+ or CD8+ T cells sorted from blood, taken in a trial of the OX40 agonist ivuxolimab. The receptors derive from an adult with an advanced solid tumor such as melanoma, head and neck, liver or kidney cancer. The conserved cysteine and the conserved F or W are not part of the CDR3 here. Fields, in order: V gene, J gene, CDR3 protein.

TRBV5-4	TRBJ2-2	ASSLDRVTGELF
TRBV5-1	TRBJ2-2	ASSPGTGHTRGELF
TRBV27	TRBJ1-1	ASTGIENTEAF
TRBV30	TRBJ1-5	AWSYSSNQPQH
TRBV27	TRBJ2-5	ASSLTTGGRETQY
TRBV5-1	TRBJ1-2	ASSPGTATFYGYT
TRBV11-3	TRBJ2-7	ASSRGGEQY
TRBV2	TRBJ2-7	ASSEGPGQLSYEQY
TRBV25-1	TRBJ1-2	ASMRTGRWYGYT
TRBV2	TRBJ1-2	ASSDQGLYGYT
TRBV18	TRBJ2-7	ASSSLGLAGAPGEQY
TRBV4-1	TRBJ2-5	ASSRQGKETQY
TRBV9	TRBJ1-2	ASSVVASGSNYGYT
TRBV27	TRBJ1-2	ASSLNPGLGYGYT
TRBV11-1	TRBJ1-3	ASSLRGNTIY
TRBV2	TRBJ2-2	ASSEQGLATGELF
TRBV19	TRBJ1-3	ASSTGNTIY
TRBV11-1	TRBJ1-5	ASSPGTTDNQPQH
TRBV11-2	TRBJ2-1	ASSTQLRADEQF
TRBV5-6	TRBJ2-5	ASSLGGKSLGETQY
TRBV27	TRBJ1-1	ASRRTGAGTEAF
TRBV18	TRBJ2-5	ASPRETQY
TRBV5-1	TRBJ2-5	ASSLGEGETQY
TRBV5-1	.	ASSLSPTSGYEQY
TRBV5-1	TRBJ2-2	ASRQQGNTGELF
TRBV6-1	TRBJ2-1	ASSEVRTYNEQF
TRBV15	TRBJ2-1	ATSRATWNEQF
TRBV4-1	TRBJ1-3	ASSQGTQPSSGNTIY
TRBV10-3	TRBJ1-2	AISEGVGLYGYT
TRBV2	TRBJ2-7	ASSEQDYEQY
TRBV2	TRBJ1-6	ASSVPNSPLH
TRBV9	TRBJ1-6	ASSALMDSIPLH
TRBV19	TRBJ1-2	ASSSGTANYGYT
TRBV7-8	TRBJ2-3	ASSLGWDSSTDTQY
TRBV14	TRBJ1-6	ASSQGGRSPLH
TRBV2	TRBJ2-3	ASSLPGLQPDTDTQY
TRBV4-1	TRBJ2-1	ASSHVGTGSSYNEQF
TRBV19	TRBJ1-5	ASSSLDRGAYQPQH
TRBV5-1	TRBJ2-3	ASSPILSGRLADTQY
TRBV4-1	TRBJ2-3	ASSQSPGLATTDTQY
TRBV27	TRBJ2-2	ASSLSGADTGELF
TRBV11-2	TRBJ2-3	ASSNGGSGRTDTQY
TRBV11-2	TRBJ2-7	ASSLTFEQY
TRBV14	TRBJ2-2	ASSHQPTNTGELF
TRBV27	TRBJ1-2	ASRRGDYGYT